Below, 14 T cell receptor beta chains from the same sample are listed, as sequenced in a study of OX40 agonist ivuxolimab in advanced cancers. The assay was immunoSEQ multiplex PCR, and TCRdb's table has in-frame clones only and misses some. The table has 60,000 to 85,000 clones, 87% seen once; the top ten hold about 0.52%. Specimen: CD4+ or CD8+ T cells sorted from blood, collected in a trial of the OX40 agonist ivuxolimab. The origin of the receptors is an adult with an advanced solid tumor such as melanoma, head and neck, liver or kidney cancer.

The rearrangement links TRBV11-2 to TRBJ1-1, with D possibly being TRBD1 (6 bases). The CDR3 covers 16 residues. CDR1 SGHAT and CDR2 FQNNGV come from the germline V gene. With 1 base removed from V and 1 base from J, the gap between germline ends came to 13 bases. CDR3: CASSLAAGASNTEAFF. CDR3 DNA: TGTGCCAGCAGCTTAGCGGCAGGGGCTTCGAACACTGAAGCTTTCTTT.

This clone was seen a few times. The V gene is TRBV18, the J gene TRBJ2-5; a possible D gene is TRBD1 (5 bases). The CDR3 has 15 residues. Germline loops: CDR1 KGHSH, CDR2 LQKENI. V dropped 3 bases and J dropped 2 bases, with 13 bases sitting between them. The CDR3 loop reads CASSPNAGIQETQYF. The CDR3 bases are TGTGCCAGCTCACCTAACGCAGGGATTCAAGAGACCCAGTACTTC.

The rearrangement joins TRBV5-4 to TRBJ1-1, with a possible D match to TRBD1 (5 bases). The CDR3 loop spans 13 amino acids. Trimming stripped 4 bases from V and 1 base from J, with 8 bases between. In germline, CDR1 is SGHNT, CDR2 YYREEE (reference sequence). CDR3 sequence reads: CASSRDPNTEAFF. CDR3 nucleotide sequence: TGTGCCAGCAGCCGGGACCCGAACACTGAAGCTTTCTTT.

This chain links TRBV7-8 with TRBJ1-5; maybe TRBD1 (6 bases). V lost 1 base to trimming and J lost 1 base, with 17 bases between them. Per germline, CDR1 SGHVS and CDR2 FQNEAQ. The CDR3 runs 18 residues. The CDR3 loop reads CASSLEGWGQISNQPQHF. The CDR3 nucleotides are TGTGCCAGCAGCTTAGAAGGATGGGGGCAGATAAGCAATCAGCCCCAGCATTTT.

This clone has just one count. The chain uses TRBV19 and TRBJ2-5; 9 nucleotides agree with TRBD2. CDR1 is LNHDA and CDR2 is SQIVND in the germline V gene (reference sequence). The trim removed 1 base at V and 3 bases at J, leaving 3 bases unmatched. The CDR3 is 15 amino acids. In DNA, the CDR3 is TGTGCCAGTAGTATAGGGACTAGCGTTAAAGAGACCCAGTACTTC. This translates into CASSIGTSVKETQYF. Complete variable domain (other parts from reference TRBV19 and TRBJ2-5): DGGITQSPKYLFRKEGQNVTLSCEQNLNHDAMYWYRQDPGQGLRLIYYSQIVNDFQKGDIAEGYSVSREKKESFPLTVTSAQKNPTAFYLCASSIGTSVKETQYFGPGTRLLVL.

This clone was recorded only once. The chain employs TRBV5-1 and TRBJ2-7, with 10 bases identical to TRBD1. The J segment lost 2 bases and the V segment lost 2 bases, leaving 1 base of the junction unmatched. Germline-derived CDR1 and CDR2 are SGHRS and YFSETQ. The CDR3 is made up of 14 amino acids. The CDR3 here is CASSFDRGPYEQYF. The CDR3 DNA follows: TGCGCCAGCAGCTTCGACAGGGGGCCCTACGAGCAGTACTTC.

This clone has a single count. The CDR3 nucleotides read TGTGCCAGCAGTACCCCCGACAGGAGATCACCCCTCCACTTT. Its translation: CASSTPDRRSPLHF. The chain couples TRBV27 to TRBJ1-6; tentative D call: TRBD1 (6 bases). The CDR3 has 14 amino acids. CDR1 MNHEY and CDR2 SMNVEV come from the germline V gene (reference sequence). Trimming took off 5 bases at V and 10 bases at J, with 15 bases between the two ends.

The V call is TRBV7-5, the J call TRBJ1-3; the table gives TRBD1 as D, unverified against the DNA. TRBV7-5 is deemed a pseudogene. The CDR3 contains 17 residues. As DNA, the CDR3 is TGTGCCAGAAGGAGAGGGGGACAGGGACAAACTGGAAACACCATATATTTT. The encoded protein is CARRRGGQGQTGNTIYF.

The chain recombines TRBV11-2 with TRBJ2-7; D unclear. Germline CDR1 and CDR2: SGHAT and FQNNGV. The ends were cut back, 4 bases at V and 3 bases at J, with 4 bases in the middle. The CDR3 is made up of 11 amino acids. The CDR3 region has the DNA TGTGCCAGCAGCTCCGTCTACGAGCAGTACTTC. It specifies CASSSVYEQYF.

This clone occurred once. The chain employs TRBV7-2 and TRBJ1-5; TRBD1 is a possible D gene (6 bases). Germline CDR1 reads SGHTA; CDR2 reads FQGNSA. V lost 7 bases, J lost 1 base, and 17 bases lay in between. The CDR3 has 16 residues. The CDR3 spells CASTPEGGFSNQPQHF. CDR3 sequence (DNA): TGTGCCAGCACCCCTGAAGGGGGGTTCAGCAATCAGCCCCAGCATTTT.

The CDR3: CSTAGPSKGSYGYTF. CDR3 bases: TGCAGCACGGCAGGGCCTTCGAAAGGCAGCTATGGCTACACCTTC. V usage is TRBV29-1 and J usage is TRBJ1-2, with D perhaps matching TRBD1 (5 bases). This CDR3 has 15 amino acids. Deletions cut 8 bases from V and 4 bases from J, with 23 bases between. From germline, CDR1 is SQVTM and CDR2 ANQGSEA. Based on the CDR3 plus reference TRBV29-1 and TRBJ1-2, the full variable domain is SAVISQKPSRDICQRGTSLTIQCQVDSQVTMMFWYRQQPGQSLTLIATANQGSEATYESGFVIDKFPISRPNLTFSTLTVSNMSPEDSSIYLCSTAGPSKGSYGYTFGSGTRLTVV.

The chain links TRBV7-2 to TRBJ1-5; TRBD1 is a possible D gene (5 bases). V was shortened by 3 bases and J by 5 bases, with 26 bases between the two germline ends. The CDR3 consists of 19 residues. CDR1 and CDR2 (germline): SGHTA, FQGNSA. The CDR3 DNA reads TGTGCCAGCAGCTTGGGTTCAAGTTTTCGGGGCTTCCTTGATCAGCCCCAGCATTTT. Translating gives CASSLGSSFRGFLDQPQHF.

This chain connects TRBV6-1 to TRBJ1-1; 7 positions match TRBD1. V was pared by 5 bases and J by 5 bases, with 5 bases of the junction left unmatched. The germline V gene has CDR1 MNHNS and CDR2 SASEGT. The CDR3 length is 13 residues. CDR3 region: CASSLGGATEAFF. The CDR3 DNA is TGTGCCAGCAGTTTAGGGGGCGCGACTGAAGCTTTCTTT.

The chain recombines TRBV27 with TRBJ2-3; possible D gene TRBD2, 5 bases. In germline, CDR1 is MNHEY, CDR2 SMNVEV (reference sequence). The CDR3 is 14 residues long. V was cut by 2 bases and J by 0 bases, with 6 bases left in between. The CDR3 reads CASSLAGSTDTQYF. CDR3 bases: TGTGCCAGCAGTTTAGCGGGTAGCACAGATACGCAGTATTTT.